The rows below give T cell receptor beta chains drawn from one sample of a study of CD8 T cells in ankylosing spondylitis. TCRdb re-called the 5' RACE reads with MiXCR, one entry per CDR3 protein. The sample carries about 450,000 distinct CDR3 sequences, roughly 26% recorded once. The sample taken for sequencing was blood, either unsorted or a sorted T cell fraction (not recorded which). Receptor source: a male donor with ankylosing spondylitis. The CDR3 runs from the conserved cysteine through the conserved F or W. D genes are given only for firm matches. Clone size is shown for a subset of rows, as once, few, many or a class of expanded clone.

cdr3_aa: CASSLGVEETQYF; cdr3_nt: TGCGCCAGCAGCTTGGGGGTAGAGGAGACCCAGTACTTC; d_call: -; clone_size: -; j_call: TRBJ2-5; v_call: TRBV5-1
cdr3_aa: CASSVSGNLAEAFF; cdr3_nt: TGTGCCAGCAGCGTATCCGGGAATCTTGCCGAAGCTTTCTTT; d_call: -; clone_size: many; j_call: TRBJ1-1; v_call: TRBV9
cdr3_aa: CSVGRTVGSEKLFF; cdr3_nt: TGCAGCGTGGGCCGGACAGTCGGGAGTGAAAAACTGTTTTTT; d_call: -; clone_size: -; j_call: TRBJ1-4; v_call: TRBV29-1
cdr3_aa: CASKGGGGDEQFF; cdr3_nt: TGTGCCAGCAAGGGGGGGGGAGGAGATGAGCAGTTCTTC; d_call: -; clone_size: -; j_call: TRBJ2-1; v_call: TRBV25-1
cdr3_aa: CAISESGDTQETQYF; cdr3_nt: TGTGCCATCAGTGAGTCAGGCGACACCCAAGAGACCCAGTACTTC; d_call: -; clone_size: many; j_call: TRBJ2-5; v_call: TRBV10-3
cdr3_aa: CASSPQDSYEQYF; cdr3_nt: TGCGCCAGCAGTCCACAGGATTCCTACGAGCAGTACTTC; d_call: -; clone_size: few; j_call: TRBJ2-7; v_call: TRBV10-1
cdr3_aa: CASSDDPSSGNTIYF; cdr3_nt: TGCGCCAGCAGTGATGACCCGAGCTCTGGAAACACCATATATTTT; d_call: -; clone_size: few; j_call: TRBJ1-3; v_call: TRBV10-1
cdr3_aa: CASSIGIAGYEQYF; cdr3_nt: TGTGCCAGCAGCATAGGAATAGCGGGCTACGAGCAGTACTTC; d_call: TRBD2; clone_size: many; j_call: TRBJ2-7; v_call: TRBV9
cdr3_aa: CASREAGEQFF; cdr3_nt: TGTGCCAGCAGGGAGGCGGGGGAGCAGTTCTTC; d_call: -; clone_size: few; j_call: TRBJ2-1; v_call: TRBV7-2
cdr3_aa: CASSQEGAGEAFF; cdr3_nt: TGTGCCAGCAGCCAAGAGGGGGCTGGTGAAGCTTTCTTT; d_call: TRBD1; clone_size: -; j_call: TRBJ1-1; v_call: TRBV6-1
cdr3_aa: CASSPSTKNTIYF; cdr3_nt: TGTGCCAGCAGCCCAAGCACCAAAAACACCATATATTTT; d_call: -; clone_size: -; j_call: TRBJ1-3; v_call: TRBV7-9
cdr3_aa: CASSFVGIAEAFF; cdr3_nt: TGCGCCAGCAGCTTTGTGGGAATCGCTGAAGCTTTCTTT; d_call: -; clone_size: -; j_call: TRBJ1-1; v_call: TRBV5-1
cdr3_aa: CASSGDRVRETQYF; cdr3_nt: TGTGCCAGCAGTGGCGACAGGGTCCGAGAGACCCAGTACTTC; d_call: TRBD1; clone_size: -; j_call: TRBJ2-5; v_call: TRBV6-1
cdr3_aa: CASSLEGPRPQHF; cdr3_nt: TGTGCCAGCAGCTTGGAGGGGCCCAGGCCCCAGCATTTT; d_call: -; clone_size: -; j_call: TRBJ1-5; v_call: TRBV5-5
cdr3_aa: CASSHRTENTGELFF; cdr3_nt: TGTGCCAGCAGCCATCGGACAGAGAACACCGGGGAGCTGTTTTTT; d_call: -; clone_size: -; j_call: TRBJ2-2; v_call: TRBV11-2
cdr3_aa: CASSQVAGGNTGELFF; cdr3_nt: TGTGCCAGCAGCCAAGTGGCGGGCGGGAACACCGGGGAGCTGTTTTTT; d_call: -; clone_size: -; j_call: TRBJ2-2; v_call: TRBV4-2
cdr3_aa: CASSFASGSYEQYF; cdr3_nt: TGCGCCAGCAGCTTCGCTAGCGGCTCCTACGAGCAGTACTTC; d_call: TRBD2; clone_size: -; j_call: TRBJ2-7; v_call: TRBV5-1
cdr3_aa: CASSLDPGGIQPQHF; cdr3_nt: TGTGCCAGCAGCTTAGATCCAGGGGGAATCCAGCCCCAGCATTTT; d_call: TRBD1; clone_size: -; j_call: TRBJ1-5; v_call: TRBV7-2
cdr3_aa: CSARPLAGGPYEQYF; cdr3_nt: TGCAGTGCTAGACCCCTAGCGGGAGGGCCCTACGAGCAGTACTTC; d_call: TRBD2; clone_size: -; j_call: TRBJ2-7; v_call: TRBV20-1
cdr3_aa: CSAHTGGPSYEQYF; cdr3_nt: TGCAGTGCCCATACAGGGGGACCTTCCTACGAGCAGTACTTC; d_call: TRBD1; clone_size: few; j_call: TRBJ2-7; v_call: TRBV20-1
cdr3_aa: CASSLRQGAGAFF; cdr3_nt: TGTGCCAGCAGCTTAAGACAGGGGGCGGGAGCTTTCTTT; d_call: TRBD1; clone_size: few; j_call: TRBJ1-1; v_call: TRBV7-2
cdr3_aa: CSAREYRANEQFF; cdr3_nt: TGCAGTGCTAGAGAGTACCGAGCCAATGAGCAGTTCTTC; d_call: -; clone_size: -; j_call: TRBJ2-1; v_call: TRBV20-1
cdr3_aa: CSVKPVSGNTIYF; cdr3_nt: TGCAGCGTGAAACCGGTCTCTGGAAACACCATATATTTT; d_call: -; clone_size: -; j_call: TRBJ1-3; v_call: TRBV29-1
cdr3_aa: CSAQDTGTGGTYNSPLHF; cdr3_nt: TGCAGTGCCCAGGACACCGGGACAGGGGGTACCTATAATTCACCCCTCCACTTT; d_call: TRBD1; clone_size: -; j_call: TRBJ1-6; v_call: TRBV20-1
cdr3_aa: CSATPWTSGNTDTQYF; cdr3_nt: TGCAGTGCTACCCCTTGGACTAGCGGGAACACAGATACGCAGTATTTT; d_call: TRBD2; clone_size: few; j_call: TRBJ2-3; v_call: TRBV20-1
cdr3_aa: CATSREAGGNYGYTF; cdr3_nt: TGTGCCACCAGCAGAGAAGCAGGGGGCAACTATGGCTACACCTTC; d_call: TRBD1; clone_size: few; j_call: TRBJ1-2; v_call: TRBV15
cdr3_aa: CASSVAGGVAVPDTQYF; cdr3_nt: TGTGCCAGCAGCGTAGCTGGGGGGGTAGCGGTCCCAGATACGCAGTATTTT; d_call: TRBD2; clone_size: few; j_call: TRBJ2-3; v_call: TRBV9
cdr3_aa: CSVAGSADTEAFF; cdr3_nt: TGCAGCGTGGCAGGGAGTGCGGACACTGAAGCTTTCTTT; d_call: -; clone_size: -; j_call: TRBJ1-1; v_call: TRBV29-1
cdr3_aa: CASRRDFYQETQYF; cdr3_nt: TGCGCCAGCAGACGCGACTTCTACCAAGAGACCCAGTACTTC; d_call: -; clone_size: few; j_call: TRBJ2-5; v_call: TRBV5-1
cdr3_aa: CATSDVNQPQHF; cdr3_nt: TGTGCCACCAGTGACGTTAATCAGCCCCAGCATTTT; d_call: -; clone_size: few; j_call: TRBJ1-5; v_call: TRBV24-1
cdr3_aa: CAWNPGQGAMNEQYF; cdr3_nt: TGTGCCTGGAATCCGGGACAGGGGGCGATGAACGAGCAGTACTTC; d_call: TRBD1; clone_size: -; j_call: TRBJ2-7; v_call: TRBV30